A selection of T cell receptor beta chains follows, all from one sample in a study of blood T cells in healthy people across ages. Each CDR3 protein gets one entry after TCRdb re-called the 5' RACE reads with MiXCR. The sample lists some 1.5 million distinct CDR3 sequences, under 55% occurring once. Material for sequencing was blood. Receptors originate from a woman between 18 and 29 years old in good health. CDR3s include the opening cysteine and the closing phenylalanine or tryptophan. The D gene is left open where the match is weak. Size is stated for part of the rows, as once, few or many counts, or as a class when the clone is expanded.

TRBV6-2/TRBV6-3	TRBJ2-1	TRBD2	once	CASRPSGTYSEQFF	TGTGCCAGCAGACCTAGCGGGACGTACAGTGAGCAGTTCTTC
TRBV20-1	TRBJ2-7	TRBD2	few	CSARAAGGPFYEQYF	TGCAGTGCTAGAGCCGCGGGAGGGCCTTTCTACGAGCAGTACTTC
TRBV29-1	TRBJ1-1	-	-	CSVGLMVRGTEAFF	TGCAGCGTCGGCTTGATGGTCAGGGGCACTGAAGCTTTCTTT
TRBV20-1	TRBJ2-3	-	-	CSAKAPDTDTQYF	TGCAGTGCTAAGGCCCCCGACACAGATACGCAGTATTTT
TRBV24-1	TRBJ2-3	-	-	CATSDSAGRTDTQYF	TGTGCCACCAGTGACTCAGCGGGTCGGACAGATACGCAGTATTTT
TRBV20-1	TRBJ2-3	TRBD1	many	CSARGTGGTDTQYF	TGCAGTGCTAGGGGGACAGGGGGCACGGATACGCAGTATTTT
TRBV12-5	TRBJ2-1	TRBD2	-	CASGSPLGGGLNEQFF	TGTGCTAGTGGTTCCCCTCTAGGCGGGGGGTTGAATGAGCAGTTCTTC
TRBV27	TRBJ1-2	-	-	CASSTNGANYGYTF	TGTGCCAGCAGTACTAATGGGGCAAACTATGGCTACACCTTC
TRBV6-5	TRBJ1-4	TRBD1	-	CASSWGDRAREKLFF	TGTGCCAGCAGCTGGGGGGACAGGGCGAGGGAAAAACTGTTTTTT
TRBV29-1	TRBJ2-5	TRBD2	-	CSVEVRGSRSETQYF	TGCAGCGTTGAAGTGCGGGGGAGCCGGTCGGAGACCCAGTACTTC
TRBV2	TRBJ1-6	-	-	CASIAEGQSPLHF	TGTGCCAGCATTGCTGAGGGGCAATCACCCCTCCACTTT
TRBV15	TRBJ1-1	-	-	CATSRDQHAFF	TGTGCCACCAGCAGAGACCAACACGCTTTCTTT
TRBV4-3	TRBJ2-5	TRBD2	-	CASSASWTSGGAYQETQYF	TGCGCCAGCAGCGCATCATGGACTAGCGGGGGGGCGTACCAAGAGACCCAGTACTTC
TRBV11-2	TRBJ2-7	TRBD2	-	CASSPPGLAGNEQYF	TGTGCCAGCAGCCCCCCGGGACTAGCGGGCAATGAGCAGTACTTC
TRBV5-1	TRBJ1-1	-	-	CASSPLTGKTEAFF	TGCGCCAGCAGCCCATTGACAGGAAAGACTGAAGCTTTCTTT
TRBV14	TRBJ2-3	-	-	CASSPTFRFWSDTQYF	TGTGCCAGCAGCCCCACTTTCAGGTTTTGGTCGGATACGCAGTATTTT
TRBV30	TRBJ2-3	-	few	CAWSVNGFADTQYF	TGTGCCTGGAGTGTAAACGGGTTCGCAGATACGCAGTATTTT
TRBV7-3	TRBJ2-3	-	few	CASSSVPTDTQYF	TGTGCCAGCAGCTCCGTCCCGACAGATACGCAGTATTTT
TRBV12-3/TRBV12-4	TRBJ1-2	-	many	CASSPTTAHGYTF	TGTGCCAGCAGCCCGACGACGGCTCATGGCTACACCTTC
TRBV7-2	TRBJ2-7	TRBD2	few	CASSDVGGTYEQYF	TGTGCCAGCAGCGATGTGGGGGGGACTTACGAGCAGTACTTC
TRBV20-1	TRBJ1-4	TRBD1	few	CSARDPGQGNEKLFF	TGCAGTGCTAGAGATCCGGGACAGGGTAATGAAAAACTGTTTTTT
TRBV7-9	TRBJ2-1	-	-	CASNLGLGGSYNEQFF	TGTGCCAGCAACTTAGGTCTGGGAGGCTCCTACAATGAGCAGTTCTTC
TRBV20-1	TRBJ1-4	TRBD1	few	CSAPDREGGKLFF	TGCAGTGCTCCCGACAGGGAGGGAGGAAAACTGTTTTTT
TRBV12-5	TRBJ1-1	-	-	CASGFNYTEAFF	TGTGCTAGTGGTTTTAATTACACTGAAGCTTTCTTT
TRBV10-3	TRBJ2-2	TRBD2	few	CATETSGSGELFF	TGTGCCACCGAGACTAGCGGGAGCGGGGAGCTGTTTTTT
TRBV14	TRBJ2-1	-	few	CASSRPGLSEQFF	TGTGCCAGCAGCCGGCCGGGGCTTTCTGAGCAGTTCTTC
TRBV29-1	TRBJ2-1	TRBD1	-	CSVEDQGGSPSSYNEQFF	TGCAGCGTTGAAGATCAAGGGGGCAGCCCGAGCTCCTACAATGAGCAGTTCTTC
TRBV7-9	TRBJ2-5	TRBD2	-	CASSLPGLDNEQYF	TGTGCCAGCAGCTTACCGGGACTAGACAATGAGCAGTACTTC
TRBV7-2	TRBJ2-1	TRBD2	-	CASSLELARSPYPEQFF	TGTGCCAGCAGCTTAGAACTAGCGCGCTCCCCATACCCTGAGCAGTTCTTC
TRBV6-5	TRBJ1-6	-	few	CASSNDGRGYNSPLHF	TGTGCCAGCAGCAACGACGGACGAGGCTATAATTCACCCCTCCACTTT
TRBV20-1	TRBJ2-7	-	few	CSARTPGKKSTYEQYF	TGCAGTGCTAGAACGCCCGGGAAAAAGTCGACCTACGAGCAGTACTTC
TRBV14	TRBJ1-2	TRBD1	-	CASSRGTGGNGYTF	TGTGCCAGCAGCCGAGGAACAGGGGGCAATGGCTACACCTTC
TRBV29-1	TRBJ2-1	-	-	CSVGLGRSYNKQFF	TGCAGCGTTGGACTAGGGAGGTCCTACAATAAGCAGTTCTTC
TRBV4-1	TRBJ1-2	-	many	CASSQNSQSPYGYTF	TGCGCCAGCAGCCAGAACAGCCAATCTCCCTATGGCTACACCTTC
TRBV29-1	TRBJ2-3	-	few	CSVNPLVTHTQYF	TGCAGCGTCAACCCCCTGGTTACACATACGCAGTATTTT
TRBV5-5	TRBJ1-5	-	-	CASSLLTHNQPQHF	TGTGCCAGCAGCTTGCTAACCCACAATCAGCCCCAGCATTTT
TRBV20-1	TRBJ2-3	TRBD2	few	CSAPSSGTTDTQYF	TGCAGTGCTCCCTCTAGCGGGACCACAGATACGCAGTATTTT
TRBV7-6	TRBJ2-7	-	-	CASSLAVGLYERYF	TGTGCCAGCAGCTTAGCAGTCGGACTCTACGAGCGGTACTTC
TRBV4-3	TRBJ2-3	TRBD2	few	CASSPRLADTDTQYF	TGCGCCAGCAGCCCTAGACTAGCGGACACAGATACGCAGTATTTT
TRBV5-6	TRBJ2-2	-	few	CASSWGHPGELFF	TGTGCCAGCAGCTGGGGACATCCCGGGGAGCTGTTTTTT
TRBV7-6	TRBJ2-7	-	few	CASSPTVVGTYEQYF	TGTGCCAGCAGCCCGACAGTGGTGGGCACCTACGAGCAGTACTTC
TRBV29-1	TRBJ1-5	TRBD1	few	CSVTQGAPNQPQHF	TGCAGCGTTACACAGGGGGCTCCTAATCAGCCCCAGCATTTT
TRBV4-1	TRBJ2-1	-	-	CASSQRGLQFF	TGCGCCAGCAGCCAAAGGGGTTTACAGTTCTTC
TRBV20-1	TRBJ2-1	-	once	CSALGRAGEQFF	TGCAGTGCTCTAGGGCGGGCTGGCGAGCAGTTCTTC
TRBV28	TRBJ2-7	TRBD1	-	CASSVLRGTGPDEQYF	TGTGCCAGCAGTGTATTGCGCGGGACAGGGCCGGACGAGCAGTACTTC
TRBV19	TRBJ1-4	-	-	CASSILGTVLEKLFF	TGTGCCAGTAGTATCCTCGGGACGGTGCTTGAAAAACTGTTTTTT
TRBV12-3/TRBV12-4	TRBJ2-2	-	-	CASSHPRELFF	TGTGCCAGCAGTCATCCAAGGGAGCTGTTTTTT
TRBV25-1	TRBJ2-5	-	-	CASSDPTVGEQYF	TGTGCCAGCAGTGACCCCACCGTCGGTGAGCAGTACTTC
TRBV20-1	TRBJ1-5	TRBD1	-	CSATRTGDNNQPQHF	TGCAGTGCTACCCGGACAGGGGACAACAATCAGCCCCAGCATTTT
TRBV27	TRBJ1-1	-	-	CASNSVAGPNTEAFF	TGTGCCAGCAACTCGGTCGCAGGTCCGAACACTGAAGCTTTCTTT
TRBV5-1	TRBJ2-1	-	few	CASSLGLGHAEQFF	TGCGCCAGCAGCTTGGGACTCGGGCACGCTGAGCAGTTCTTC
TRBV15	TRBJ1-6	TRBD1	few	CATSRGTGGGSPLHF	TGTGCCACCAGCAGAGGGACAGGGGGAGGATCACCCCTCCACTTT
TRBV7-9	TRBJ1-2	-	-	CASSARTVDGYTF	TGTGCCAGCAGCGCCAGGACAGTTGATGGATACACCTTC
TRBV20-1	TRBJ2-7	-	-	CSAQIRDYEQYF	TGCAGTGCCCAAATCAGGGACTACGAGCAGTACTTC
TRBV4-3	TRBJ2-3	-	-	CASSHDGVASDTQYF	TGCGCCAGCAGCCATGACGGCGTAGCATCTGATACGCAGTATTTT